This T cell receptor beta chain was sequenced during a study of T cell repertoires in ileal Crohn's disease. Libraries were prepared by immunoSEQ multiplex PCR; TCRdb keeps only in-frame clonotypes and omits some of them. The data show about 5,400 clones, with 82% seen just once and 20% to 25% held by the top ten. The CDR3 spans 13 residues. The V end was cut by 1 base, the J end by 7 bases, with 11 bases between. Per germline, CDR1 SQVTM and CDR2 ANQGSEA. Time point of the sample: inflamed ileum from the surgical specimen. Included were adult ileal or ileocolonic Crohn's patients indicated for ileocolonic resection.

The TCR sequence derives from an adult with Crohn's disease. Sequenced material: ileal tissue. This chain links TRBV29-1 with TRBJ2-1; D perhaps matches TRBD1 (6 bases). CDR3: CSVEGLQGNEQFF. Here the CDR3 DNA reads TGCAGCGTTGAAGGTCTCCAGGGGAATGAGCAGTTCTTC.